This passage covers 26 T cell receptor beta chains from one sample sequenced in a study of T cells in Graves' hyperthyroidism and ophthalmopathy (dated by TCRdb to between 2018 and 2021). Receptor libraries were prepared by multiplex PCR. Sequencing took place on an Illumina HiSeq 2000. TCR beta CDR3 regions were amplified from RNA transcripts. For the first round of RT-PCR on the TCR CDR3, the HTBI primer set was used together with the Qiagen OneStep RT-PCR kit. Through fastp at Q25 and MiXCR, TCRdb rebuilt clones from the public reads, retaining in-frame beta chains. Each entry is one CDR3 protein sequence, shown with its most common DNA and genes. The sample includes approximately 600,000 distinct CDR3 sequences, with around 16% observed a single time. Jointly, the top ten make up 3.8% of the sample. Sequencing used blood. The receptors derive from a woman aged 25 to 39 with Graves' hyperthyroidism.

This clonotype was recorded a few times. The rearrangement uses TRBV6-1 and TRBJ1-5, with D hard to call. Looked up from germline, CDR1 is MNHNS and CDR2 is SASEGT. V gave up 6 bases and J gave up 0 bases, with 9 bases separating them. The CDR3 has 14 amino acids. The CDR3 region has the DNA TGTGCCAGCAGGGCTTTGAATAGCAATCAGCCCCAGCATTTT. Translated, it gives CASRALNSNQPQHF.

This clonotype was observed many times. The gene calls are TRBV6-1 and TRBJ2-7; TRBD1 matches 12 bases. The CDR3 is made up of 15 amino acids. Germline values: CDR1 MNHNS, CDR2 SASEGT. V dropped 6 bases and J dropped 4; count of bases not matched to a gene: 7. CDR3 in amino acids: CASSSGTGGKYEQYF. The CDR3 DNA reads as TGTGCCAGCAGCTCCGGGACAGGGGGCAAATACGAGCAGTACTTC.

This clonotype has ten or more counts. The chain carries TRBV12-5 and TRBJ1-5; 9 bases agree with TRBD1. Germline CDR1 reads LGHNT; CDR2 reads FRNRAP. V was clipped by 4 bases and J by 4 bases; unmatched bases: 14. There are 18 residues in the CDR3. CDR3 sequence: CASGSILGTGLHNQPQHF. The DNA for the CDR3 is TGTGCTAGTGGTTCGATCCTAGGGACAGGGTTGCATAATCAGCCCCAGCATTTT.

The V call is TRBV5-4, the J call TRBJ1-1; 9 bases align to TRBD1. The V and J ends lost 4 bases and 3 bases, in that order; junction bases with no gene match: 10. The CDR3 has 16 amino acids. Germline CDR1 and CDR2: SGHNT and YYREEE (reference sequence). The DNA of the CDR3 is TGTGCCAGCAGCATTAACAGGGGGCGATCCGACACTGAAGCTTTCTTT. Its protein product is CASSINRGRSDTEAFF.

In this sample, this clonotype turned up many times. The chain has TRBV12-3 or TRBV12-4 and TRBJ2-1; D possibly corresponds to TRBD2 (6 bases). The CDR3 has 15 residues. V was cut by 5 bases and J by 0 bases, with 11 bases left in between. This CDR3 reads CASSPSGPSYNEQFF. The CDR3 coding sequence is TGTGCCAGCAGTCCAAGCGGGCCCTCCTACAATGAGCAGTTCTTC.

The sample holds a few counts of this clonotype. The CDR3 is CASSEQGQGGQETQYF. Here the CDR3 DNA reads TGTGCCAGCAGTGAACAAGGACAGGGGGGCCAAGAGACCCAGTACTTC. The chain has TRBV25-1 and TRBJ2-5; TRBD1 matches 10 bases. Per the germline V gene, CDR1 is MGHDK and CDR2 is SYGVNS. The CDR3 is 16 residues long. Trimming cost V 2 bases and J 1 base; bases outside gene matches: 4. Using reference TRBV25-1 and TRBJ2-5 for the parts outside the CDR3, the full variable domain is EADIYQTPRYLVIGTGKKITLECSQTMGHDKMYWYQQDPGMELHLIHYSYGVNSTEKGDLSSESTVSRIRTEHFPLTLESARPSHTSQYLCASSEQGQGGQETQYFGPGTRLLVL.

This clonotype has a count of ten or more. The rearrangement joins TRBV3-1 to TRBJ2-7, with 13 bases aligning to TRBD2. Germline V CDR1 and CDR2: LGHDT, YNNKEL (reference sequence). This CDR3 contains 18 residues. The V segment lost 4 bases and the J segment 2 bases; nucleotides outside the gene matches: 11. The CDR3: CASSPSPGLAGSTYEQYF. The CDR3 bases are TGTGCCAGCAGCCCCAGTCCGGGACTAGCGGGGTCGACCTACGAGCAGTACTTC.

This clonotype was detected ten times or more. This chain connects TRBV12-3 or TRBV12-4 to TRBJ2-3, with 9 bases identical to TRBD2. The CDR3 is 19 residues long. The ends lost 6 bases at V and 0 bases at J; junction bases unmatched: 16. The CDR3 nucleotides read TGTGCCAGCAGCACTAGCGTCCCTAGCGGGGAGTCTAGCACAGATACGCAGTATTTT. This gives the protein CASSTSVPSGESSTDTQYF.

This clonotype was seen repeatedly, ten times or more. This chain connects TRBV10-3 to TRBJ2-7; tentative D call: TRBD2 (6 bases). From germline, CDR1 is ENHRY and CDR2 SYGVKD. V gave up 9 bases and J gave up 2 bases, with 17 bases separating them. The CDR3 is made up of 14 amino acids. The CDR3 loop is CAIRGSGVPYEQYF. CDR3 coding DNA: TGTGCCATTCGCGGTTCGGGGGTCCCCTACGAGCAGTACTTC.

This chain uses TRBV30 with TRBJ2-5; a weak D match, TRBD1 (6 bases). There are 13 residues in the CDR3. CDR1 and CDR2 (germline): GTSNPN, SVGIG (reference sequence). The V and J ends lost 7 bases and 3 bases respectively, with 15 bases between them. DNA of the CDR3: TGTGCCTCCGCCGGGACAAACGAAGAGACCCAGTACTTC. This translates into CASAGTNEETQYF. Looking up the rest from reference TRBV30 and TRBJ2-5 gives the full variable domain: SQTIHQWPATLVQPVGSPLSLECTVEGTSNPNLYWYRQAAGRGLQLLFYSVGIGQISSEVPQNLSASRPQDRQFILSSKKLLLSDSGFYLCASAGTNEETQYFGPGTRLLVL.

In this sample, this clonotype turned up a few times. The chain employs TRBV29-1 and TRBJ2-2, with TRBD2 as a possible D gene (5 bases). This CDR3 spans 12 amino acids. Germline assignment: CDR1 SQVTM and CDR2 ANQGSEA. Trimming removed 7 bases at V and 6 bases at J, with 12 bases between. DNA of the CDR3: TGCAGCGGTGATTCGGAGGCCGGGGAGCTGTTTTTT. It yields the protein CSGDSEAGELFF.

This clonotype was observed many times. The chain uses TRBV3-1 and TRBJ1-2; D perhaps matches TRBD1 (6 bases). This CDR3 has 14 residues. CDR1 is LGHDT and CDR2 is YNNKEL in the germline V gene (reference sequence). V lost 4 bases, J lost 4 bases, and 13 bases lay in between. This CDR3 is CASSPPGTSYGYTF. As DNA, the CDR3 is TGTGCCAGCAGCCCCCCCGGGACATCCTATGGCTACACCTTC.

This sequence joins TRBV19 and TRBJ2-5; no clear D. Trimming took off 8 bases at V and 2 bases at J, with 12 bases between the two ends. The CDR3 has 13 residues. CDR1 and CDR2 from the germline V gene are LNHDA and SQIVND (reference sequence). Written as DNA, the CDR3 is TGTGCCAGTGGGAACCTACGTCAAGAGACCCAGTACTTC. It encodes CASGNLRQETQYF. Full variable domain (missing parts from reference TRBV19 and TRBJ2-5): DGGITQSPKYLFRKEGQNVTLSCEQNLNHDAMYWYRQDPGQGLRLIYYSQIVNDFQKGDIAEGYSVSREKKESFPLTVTSAQKNPTAFYLCASGNLRQETQYFGPGTRLLVL.

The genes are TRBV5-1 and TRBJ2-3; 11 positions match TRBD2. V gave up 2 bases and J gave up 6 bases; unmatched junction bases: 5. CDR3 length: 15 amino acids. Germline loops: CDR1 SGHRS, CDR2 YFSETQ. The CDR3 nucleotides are TGCGCCAGCAGCTTTTCGACTAGCGGGATTGATACGCAGTATTTT. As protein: CASSFSTSGIDTQYF. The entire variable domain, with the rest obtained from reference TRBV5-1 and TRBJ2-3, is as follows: KAGVTQTPRYLIKTRGQQVTLSCSPISGHRSVSWYQQTPGQGLQFLFEYFSETQRNKGNFPGRFSGRQFSNSRSEMNVSTLELGDSALYLCASSFSTSGIDTQYFGPGTRLTVL.

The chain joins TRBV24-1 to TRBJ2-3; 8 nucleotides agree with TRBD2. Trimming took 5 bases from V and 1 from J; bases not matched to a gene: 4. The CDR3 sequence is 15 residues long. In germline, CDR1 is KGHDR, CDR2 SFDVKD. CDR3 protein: CATSVAGTGTDTQYF. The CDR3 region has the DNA TGTGCCACCAGTGTAGCGGGGACTGGCACAGATACGCAGTATTTT.

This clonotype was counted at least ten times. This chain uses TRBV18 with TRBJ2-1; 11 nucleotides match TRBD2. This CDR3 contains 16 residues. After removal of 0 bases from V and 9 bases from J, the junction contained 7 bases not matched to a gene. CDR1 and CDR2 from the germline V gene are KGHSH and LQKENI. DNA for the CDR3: TGTGCCAGCTCACCACCGTTAGCGGGAGGGCCCAGTGAGCAGTTCTTC. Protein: CASSPPLAGGPSEQFF.

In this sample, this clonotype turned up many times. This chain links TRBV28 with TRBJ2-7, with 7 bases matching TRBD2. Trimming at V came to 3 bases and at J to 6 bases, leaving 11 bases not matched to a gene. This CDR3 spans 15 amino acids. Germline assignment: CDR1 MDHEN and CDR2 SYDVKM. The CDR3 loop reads CASSFSLGGKVEQYF. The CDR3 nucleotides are TGTGCCAGCAGTTTCTCTTTGGGGGGGAAGGTCGAGCAGTACTTC.

DNA of the CDR3: TGTGCCAGCAGTTTAGCGACGGGCGTTCAAGAACCCCAGTACTTC. Translating it yields CASSLATGVQEPQYF. The rearrangement uses TRBV12-3 or TRBV12-4 and TRBJ2-5; D not resolved. The CDR3 length is 15 residues. The V gene lost 0 bases and the J gene lost 9 bases, with 17 bases spanning the gap.

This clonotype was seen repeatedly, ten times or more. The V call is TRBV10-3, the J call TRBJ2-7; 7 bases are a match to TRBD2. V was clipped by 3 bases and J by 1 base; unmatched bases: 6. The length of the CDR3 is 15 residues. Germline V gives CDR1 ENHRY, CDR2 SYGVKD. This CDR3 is CAISEAPAGSYEQYF. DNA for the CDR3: TGTGCCATCAGTGAAGCCCCAGCGGGATCCTACGAGCAGTACTTC.

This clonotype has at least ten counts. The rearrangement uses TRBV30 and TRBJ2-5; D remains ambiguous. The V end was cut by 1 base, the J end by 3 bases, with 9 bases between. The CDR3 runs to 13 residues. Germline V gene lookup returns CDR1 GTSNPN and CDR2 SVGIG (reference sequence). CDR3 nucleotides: TGTGCCTGGAGTGAAGGACGGGAAGAGACCCAGTACTTC. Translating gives CAWSEGREETQYF.

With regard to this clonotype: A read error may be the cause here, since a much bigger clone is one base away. The CDR3 DNA sequence: TGTGCCAGCAGTTTTAAGGGGGCGAGCAATCAGCCCCAGCATTTT. The encoded protein is CASSFKGASNQPQHF. The chain employs TRBV12-3 or TRBV12-4 and TRBJ1-5, with TRBD1 identical over 7 bases. With V trimmed by 3 bases and J by 1 base, 3 bases remained unmatched. The CDR3 is made up of 15 amino acids.

The CDR3 reads CASSGERGTTEAFF. Here the CDR3 DNA reads TGTGCCAGCAGCGGGGAGCGGGGGACCACTGAAGCTTTCTTT. This chain uses TRBV9 with TRBJ1-1; maybe TRBD1 (5 bases). Germline loops: CDR1 SGDLS, CDR2 YYNGEE. The CDR3 totals 14 residues. V was clipped by 3 bases and J by 4 bases, with 13 bases between them.

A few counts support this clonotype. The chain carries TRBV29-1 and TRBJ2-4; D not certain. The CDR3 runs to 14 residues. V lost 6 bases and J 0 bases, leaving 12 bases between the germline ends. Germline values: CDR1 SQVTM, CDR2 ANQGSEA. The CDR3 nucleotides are TGCAGCGTGACCCCAAGACTAGCCAAAAACATTCAGTACTTC. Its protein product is CSVTPRLAKNIQYF.

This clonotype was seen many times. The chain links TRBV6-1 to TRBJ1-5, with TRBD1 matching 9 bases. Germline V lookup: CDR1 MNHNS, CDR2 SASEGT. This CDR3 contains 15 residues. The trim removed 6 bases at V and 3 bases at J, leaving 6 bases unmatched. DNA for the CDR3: TGTGCCAGCAGACACGACAGGGGGAACAATCAGCCCCAGCATTTT. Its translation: CASRHDRGNNQPQHF.

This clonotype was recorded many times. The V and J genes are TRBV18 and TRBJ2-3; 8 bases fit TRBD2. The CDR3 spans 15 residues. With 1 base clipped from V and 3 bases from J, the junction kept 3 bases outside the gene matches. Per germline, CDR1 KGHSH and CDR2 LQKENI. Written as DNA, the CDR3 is TGTGCCAGCTCACCACTCGTAGCGGGAACAGATACGCAGTATTTT. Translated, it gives CASSPLVAGTDTQYF.

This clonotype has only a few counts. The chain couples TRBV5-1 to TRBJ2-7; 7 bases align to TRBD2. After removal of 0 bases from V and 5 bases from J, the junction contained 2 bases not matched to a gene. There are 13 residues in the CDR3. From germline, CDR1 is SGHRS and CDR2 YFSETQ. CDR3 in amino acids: CASSLDAGDEQYF. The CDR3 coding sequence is TGCGCCAGCAGCTTGGACGCGGGAGACGAGCAGTACTTC.